This entry is about one TCR beta chain. The sample's time point: persistent/refractory GD, antithyroid drugs over 5 years with positive TRAb. The authors made the TCR library using RNA they extracted from PBMCs. The data stem from a study of regulatory T cells in long-lasting Graves disease. HTBI primers from iRepertoire and Arm-PCR of CDR3 regions yielded the TCR beta libraries. Using its own MiXCR run on the multiplex PCR reads, TCRdb lists one record per CDR3 protein. The data contain a few hundred thousand distinct CDR3 sequences, 23% of them seen just once; the ten biggest clones take up over 25%. Source: peripheral blood mononuclear cells (PBMCs), taken when the disease was refractory, from a patient treated with antithyroid drugs. This receptor was taken from a female donor with Graves disease.

Here the CDR3 reads CSARVRGANVLTF. CDR3 nucleotide sequence: TGCAGTGCTAGGGTTCGTGGGGCCAACGTCCTGACTTTC. The rearrangement uses TRBV20-1 and TRBJ2-6; unclear D gene. Looked up from germline, CDR1 is DFQATT and CDR2 is SNEGSKA (reference sequence). The V and J ends lost 3 bases and 3 bases respectively, with 6 bases between them. The CDR3 is 13 residues long.